This T cell receptor (beta chain) came from a study of cytomegalovirus exposure and HLA in healthy donors. Amplification used 60 Vbeta primers and 13 Jbeta primers. Profiling relied on immunoSEQ multiplex PCR, and the TCRdb table lists in-frame clones only, not all of them. The table for this sample gives around 100,000 clones. Overall study findings and caveats: It has been reported that TCR beta sequences accurately predicted the HLA-A and HLA-B alleles of most subjects. Several V segments, TRBV6-2 and TRBV6-3 among them, could not be told apart and were dropped. Cytomegalovirus-associated TCR beta chains were listed, numbering roughly 150.

The CDR3 contains 14 residues. Unmatched junction bases numbered 1, after V lost 1 base and J lost 2 bases. The germline CDR1 and CDR2 sequences are MNHEY and SVGAGI. Turning to this clone: What it recognizes is unknown. Other DNA sequences in this sample translate to the same CDR3.

The source of this sequence is a man aged 25 to 45 in good health and CMV-seronegative. The sequenced material came from PBMCs. The chain recombines TRBV6-5 with TRBJ2-5; TRBD2 agrees at 7 bases. This CDR3 is CASSYLGLQETQYF. DNA of the CDR3: TGTGCCAGCAGTTACTTGGGACTACAAGAGACCCAGTACTTC.